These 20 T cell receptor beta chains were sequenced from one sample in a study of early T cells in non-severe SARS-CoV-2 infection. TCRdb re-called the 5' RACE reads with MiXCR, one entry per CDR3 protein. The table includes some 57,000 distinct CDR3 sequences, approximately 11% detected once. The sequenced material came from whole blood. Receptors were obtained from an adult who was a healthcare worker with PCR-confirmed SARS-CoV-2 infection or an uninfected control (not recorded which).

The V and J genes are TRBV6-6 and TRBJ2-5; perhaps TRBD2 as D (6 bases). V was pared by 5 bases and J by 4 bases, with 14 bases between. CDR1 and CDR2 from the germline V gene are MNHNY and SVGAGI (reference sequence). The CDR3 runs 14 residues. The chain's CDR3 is CASSKRRGGETQYF. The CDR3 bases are TGTGCCAGCAGTAAGCGGAGGGGAGGAGAGACCCAGTACTTC.

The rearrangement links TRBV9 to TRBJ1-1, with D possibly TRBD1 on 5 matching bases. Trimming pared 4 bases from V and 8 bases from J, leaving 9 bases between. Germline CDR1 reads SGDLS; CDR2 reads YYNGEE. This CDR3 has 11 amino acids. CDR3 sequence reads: CASSPGVEAFF. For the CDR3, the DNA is TGTGCCAGCAGCCCGGGGGTAGAAGCTTTCTTT.

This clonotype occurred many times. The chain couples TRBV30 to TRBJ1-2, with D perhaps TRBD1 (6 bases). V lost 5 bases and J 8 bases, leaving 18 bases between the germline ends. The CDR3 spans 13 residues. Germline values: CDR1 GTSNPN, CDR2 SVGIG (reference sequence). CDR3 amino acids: CAWAARTDLGYTF. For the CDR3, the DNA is TGTGCCTGGGCGGCAAGGACAGATCTCGGCTACACCTTC.

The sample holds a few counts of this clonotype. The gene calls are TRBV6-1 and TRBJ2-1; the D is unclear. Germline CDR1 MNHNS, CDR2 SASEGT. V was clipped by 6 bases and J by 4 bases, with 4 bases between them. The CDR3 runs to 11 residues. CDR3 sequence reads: CASRRYNEQFF. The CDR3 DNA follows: TGTGCCAGCAGACGGTACAATGAGCAGTTCTTC.

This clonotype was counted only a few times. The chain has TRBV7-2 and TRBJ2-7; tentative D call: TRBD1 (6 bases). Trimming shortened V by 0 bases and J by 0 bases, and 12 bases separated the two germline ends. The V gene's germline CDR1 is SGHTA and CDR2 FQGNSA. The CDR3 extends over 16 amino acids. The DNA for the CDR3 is TGTGCCAGCAGCTTAGCCTGGGGGCAGGCCTCCTACGAGCAGTACTTC. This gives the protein CASSLAWGQASYEQYF. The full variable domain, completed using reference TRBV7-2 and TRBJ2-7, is GAGVSQSPSNKVTEKGKDVELRCDPISGHTALYWYRQSLGQGLEFLIYFQGNSAPDKSGLPSDRFSAERTGGSVSTLTIQRTQQEDSAVYLCASSLAWGQASYEQYFGPGTRLTVT.

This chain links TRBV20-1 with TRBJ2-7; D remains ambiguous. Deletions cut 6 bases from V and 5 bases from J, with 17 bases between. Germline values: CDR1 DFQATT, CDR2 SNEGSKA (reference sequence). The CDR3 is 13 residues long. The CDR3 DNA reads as TGCAGTGCCCCCCACGACTTTAGAGACGAGCAGTACTTC. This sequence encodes CSAPHDFRDEQYF.

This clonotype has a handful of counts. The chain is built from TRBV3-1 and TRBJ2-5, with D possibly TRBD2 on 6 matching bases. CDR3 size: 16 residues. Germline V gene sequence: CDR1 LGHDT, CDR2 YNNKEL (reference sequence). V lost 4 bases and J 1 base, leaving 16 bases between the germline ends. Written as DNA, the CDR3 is TGTGCCAGCAGCCTATCCAAAGCCGGGGGCCAAGAGACCCAGTACTTC. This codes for CASSLSKAGGQETQYF.

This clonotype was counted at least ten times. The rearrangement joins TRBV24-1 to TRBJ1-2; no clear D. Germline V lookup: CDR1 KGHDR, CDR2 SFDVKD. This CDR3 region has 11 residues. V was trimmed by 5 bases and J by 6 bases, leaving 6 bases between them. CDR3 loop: CATSGRDGYTF. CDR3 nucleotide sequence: TGTGCCACCAGTGGCCGGGATGGCTACACCTTC.

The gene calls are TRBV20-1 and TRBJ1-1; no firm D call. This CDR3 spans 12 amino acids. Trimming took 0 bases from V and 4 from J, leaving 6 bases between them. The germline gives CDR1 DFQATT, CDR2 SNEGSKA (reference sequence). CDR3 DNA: TGCAGTGCTAGAGATTTGGCCACTGAAGCTTTCTTT. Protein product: CSARDLATEAFF.

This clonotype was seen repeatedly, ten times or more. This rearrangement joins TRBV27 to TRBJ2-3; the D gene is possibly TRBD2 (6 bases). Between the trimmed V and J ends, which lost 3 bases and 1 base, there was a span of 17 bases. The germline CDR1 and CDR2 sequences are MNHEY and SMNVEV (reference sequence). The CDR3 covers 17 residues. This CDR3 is CASSFGRRRWGTDTQYF. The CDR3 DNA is TGTGCCAGCAGTTTTGGGAGGCGCAGGTGGGGCACAGATACGCAGTATTTT.

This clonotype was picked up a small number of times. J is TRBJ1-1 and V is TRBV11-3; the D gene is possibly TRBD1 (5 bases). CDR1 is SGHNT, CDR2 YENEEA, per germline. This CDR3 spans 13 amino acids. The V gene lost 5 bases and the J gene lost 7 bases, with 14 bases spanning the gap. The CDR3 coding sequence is TGTGCCAGCAGCCCTAGGGCCGGGGGTGAAGCTTTCTTT. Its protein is CASSPRAGGEAFF.

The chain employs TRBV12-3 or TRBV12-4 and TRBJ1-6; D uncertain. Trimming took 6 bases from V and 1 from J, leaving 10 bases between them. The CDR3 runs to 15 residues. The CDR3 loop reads CASSPRSSYNSPLHF. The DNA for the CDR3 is TGTGCCAGCAGCCCTCGGAGTTCCTATAATTCACCCCTCCACTTT.

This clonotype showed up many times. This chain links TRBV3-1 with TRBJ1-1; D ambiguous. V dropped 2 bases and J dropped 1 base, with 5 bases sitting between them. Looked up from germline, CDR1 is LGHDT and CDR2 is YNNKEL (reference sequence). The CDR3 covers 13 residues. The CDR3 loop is CASSQIRNTEAFF. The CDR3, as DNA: TGTGCCAGCAGCCAAATCCGGAACACTGAAGCTTTCTTT.

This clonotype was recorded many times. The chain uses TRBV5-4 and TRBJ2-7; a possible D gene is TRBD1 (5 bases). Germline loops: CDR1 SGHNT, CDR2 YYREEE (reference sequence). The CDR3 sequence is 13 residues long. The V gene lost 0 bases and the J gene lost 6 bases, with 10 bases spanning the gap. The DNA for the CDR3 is TGTGCCAGCAGCTTGGGGCAGGGTGTCGAGCAGTACTTC. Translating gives CASSLGQGVEQYF.

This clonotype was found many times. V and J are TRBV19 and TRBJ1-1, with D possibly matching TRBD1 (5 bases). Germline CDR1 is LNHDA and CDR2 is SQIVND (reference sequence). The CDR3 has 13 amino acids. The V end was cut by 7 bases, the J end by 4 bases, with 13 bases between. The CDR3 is CASTPGGGTEAFF. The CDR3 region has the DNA TGTGCCAGTACCCCCGGCGGGGGCACTGAAGCTTTCTTT.

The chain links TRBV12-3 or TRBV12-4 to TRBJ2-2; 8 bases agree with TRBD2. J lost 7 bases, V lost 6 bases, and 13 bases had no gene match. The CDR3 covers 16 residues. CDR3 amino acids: CASSPRGGLGSGELFF. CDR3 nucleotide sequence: TGTGCCAGCAGCCCTCGGGGGGGCCTAGGGAGCGGGGAGCTGTTTTTT.

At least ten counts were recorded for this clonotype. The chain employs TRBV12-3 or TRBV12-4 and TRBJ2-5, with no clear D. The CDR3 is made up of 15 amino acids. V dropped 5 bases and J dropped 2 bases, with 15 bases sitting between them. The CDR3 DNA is TGTGCCAGCAGTCTCGGCGTAGGTCCTCAAGAGACCCAGTACTTC. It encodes CASSLGVGPQETQYF.

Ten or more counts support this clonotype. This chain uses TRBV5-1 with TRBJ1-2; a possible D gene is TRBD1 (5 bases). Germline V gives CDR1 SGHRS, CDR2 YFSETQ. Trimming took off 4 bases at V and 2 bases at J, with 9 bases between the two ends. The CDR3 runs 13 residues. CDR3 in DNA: TGCGCCAGCAGCGAAGGGGCGAACTATGGCTACACCTTC. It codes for CASSEGANYGYTF.

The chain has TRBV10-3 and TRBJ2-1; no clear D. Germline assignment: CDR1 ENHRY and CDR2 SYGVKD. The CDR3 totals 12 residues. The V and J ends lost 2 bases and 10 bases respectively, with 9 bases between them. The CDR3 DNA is TGTGCCATCAGTGAGGGACCGAGGGAGCAGTTCTTC. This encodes CAISEGPREQFF.

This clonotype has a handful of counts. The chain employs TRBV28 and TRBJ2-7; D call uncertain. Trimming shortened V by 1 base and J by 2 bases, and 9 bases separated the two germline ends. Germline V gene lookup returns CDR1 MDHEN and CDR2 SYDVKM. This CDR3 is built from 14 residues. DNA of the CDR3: TGTGCCAGCAGTTTATCCGGGTGGCCCTACGAGCAGTACTTC. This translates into CASSLSGWPYEQYF.